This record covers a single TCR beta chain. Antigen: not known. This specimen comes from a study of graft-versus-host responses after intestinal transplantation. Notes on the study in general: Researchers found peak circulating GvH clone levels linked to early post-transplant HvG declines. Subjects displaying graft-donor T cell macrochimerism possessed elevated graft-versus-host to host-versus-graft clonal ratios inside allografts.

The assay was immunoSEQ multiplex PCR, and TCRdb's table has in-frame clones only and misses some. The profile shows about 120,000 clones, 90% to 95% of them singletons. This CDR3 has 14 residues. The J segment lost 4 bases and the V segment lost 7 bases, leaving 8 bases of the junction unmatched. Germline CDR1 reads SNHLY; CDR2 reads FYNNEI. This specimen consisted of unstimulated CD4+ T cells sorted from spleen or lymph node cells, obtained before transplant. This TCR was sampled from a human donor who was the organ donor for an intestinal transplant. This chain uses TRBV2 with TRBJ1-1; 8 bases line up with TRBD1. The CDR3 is CASNGQGRITEAFF. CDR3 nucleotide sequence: TGTGCCAGCAACGGACAGGGCAGGATCACTGAAGCTTTCTTT.